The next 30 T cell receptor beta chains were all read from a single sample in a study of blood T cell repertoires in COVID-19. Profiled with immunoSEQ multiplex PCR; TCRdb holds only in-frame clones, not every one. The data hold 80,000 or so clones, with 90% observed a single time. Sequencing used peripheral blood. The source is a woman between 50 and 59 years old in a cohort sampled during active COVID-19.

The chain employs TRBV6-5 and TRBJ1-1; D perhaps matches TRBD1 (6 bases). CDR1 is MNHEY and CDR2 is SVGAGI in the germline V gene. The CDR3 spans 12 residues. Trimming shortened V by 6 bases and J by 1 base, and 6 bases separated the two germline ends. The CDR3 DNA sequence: TGTGCCAGCAGACAGGGGAACACTGAAGCTTTCTTT. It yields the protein CASRQGNTEAFF.

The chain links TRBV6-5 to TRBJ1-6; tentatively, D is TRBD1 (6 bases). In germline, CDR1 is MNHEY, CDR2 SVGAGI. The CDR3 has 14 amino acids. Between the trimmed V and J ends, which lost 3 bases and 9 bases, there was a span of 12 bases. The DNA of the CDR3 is TGTGCCAGCAGTTATAAGGGGGTAAGTTCACCCCTCCACTTT. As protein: CASSYKGVSSPLHF.

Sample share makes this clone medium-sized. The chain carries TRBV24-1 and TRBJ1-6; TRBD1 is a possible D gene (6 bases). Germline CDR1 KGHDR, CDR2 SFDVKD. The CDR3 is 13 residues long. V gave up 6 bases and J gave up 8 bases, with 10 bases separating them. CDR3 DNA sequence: TGTGCCACCAGTCCGTCAGGGGATTCACCCCTCCACTTT. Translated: CATSPSGDSPLHF.

The DNA for the CDR3 is TGTGCCAGCAGCCTAACAGGGGGGGTGAGGGTCGAAAAACTGTTTTTT. This translates into CASSLTGGVRVEKLFF. V usage is TRBV7-9 and J usage is TRBJ1-4; 8 bases map to TRBD1. The CDR3 contains 16 residues. Germline assignment: CDR1 SEHNR and CDR2 FQNEAQ (reference sequence). J was trimmed by 8 bases and V by 5 bases; bases with no gene match: 13.

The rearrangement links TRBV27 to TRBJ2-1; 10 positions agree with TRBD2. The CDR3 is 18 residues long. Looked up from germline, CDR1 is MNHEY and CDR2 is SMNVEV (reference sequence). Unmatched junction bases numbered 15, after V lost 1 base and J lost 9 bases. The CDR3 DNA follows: TGTGCCAGCAGTTTATTCGGCCGGGGGCTAGCGGGAGCGGGTGAGCAGTTCTTC. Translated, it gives CASSLFGRGLAGAGEQFF.

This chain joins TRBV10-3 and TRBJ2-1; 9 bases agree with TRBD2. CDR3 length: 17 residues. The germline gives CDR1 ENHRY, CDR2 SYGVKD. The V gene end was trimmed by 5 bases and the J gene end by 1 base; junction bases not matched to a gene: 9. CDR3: CAISLVAGAGSYNEQFF. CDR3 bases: TGTGCCATCAGTCTTGTAGCGGGAGCGGGTTCCTACAATGAGCAGTTCTTC.

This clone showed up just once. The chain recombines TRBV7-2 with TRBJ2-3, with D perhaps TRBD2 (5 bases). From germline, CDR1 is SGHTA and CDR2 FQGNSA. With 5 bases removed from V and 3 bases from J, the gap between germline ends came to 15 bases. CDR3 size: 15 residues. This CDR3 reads CASSLTSRRTDTQYF. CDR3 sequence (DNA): TGTGCCAGCAGCCTCACCAGTAGGAGGACAGATACGCAGTATTTT.

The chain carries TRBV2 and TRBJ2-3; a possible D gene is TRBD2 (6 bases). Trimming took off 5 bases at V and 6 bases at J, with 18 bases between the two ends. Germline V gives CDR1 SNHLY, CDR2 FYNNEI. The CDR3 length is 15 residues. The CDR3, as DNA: TGTGCCAGCAGTAGCCGGGACTCAGCCGGTGATACGCAGTATTTT. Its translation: CASSSRDSAGDTQYF.

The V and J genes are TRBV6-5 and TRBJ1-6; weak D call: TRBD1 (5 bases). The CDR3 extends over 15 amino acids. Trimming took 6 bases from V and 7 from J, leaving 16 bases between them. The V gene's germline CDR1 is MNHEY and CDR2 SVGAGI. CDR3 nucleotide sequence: TGTGCCAGCAGAATCGCCGGGGGTTTCAATTCACCCCTCCACTTT. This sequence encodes CASRIAGGFNSPLHF.

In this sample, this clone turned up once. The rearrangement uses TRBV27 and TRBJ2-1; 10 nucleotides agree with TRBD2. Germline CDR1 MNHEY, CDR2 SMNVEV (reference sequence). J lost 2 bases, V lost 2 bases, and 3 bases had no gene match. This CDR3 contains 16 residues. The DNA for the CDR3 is TGTGCCAGCAGTTTAAGAAGCGGGAGGGCCTACAATGAGCAGTTCTTC. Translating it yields CASSLRSGRAYNEQFF.

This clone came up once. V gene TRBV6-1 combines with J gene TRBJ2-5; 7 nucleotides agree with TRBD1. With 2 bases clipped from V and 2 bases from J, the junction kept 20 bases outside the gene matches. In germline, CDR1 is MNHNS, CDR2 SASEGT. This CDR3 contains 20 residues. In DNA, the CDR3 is TGTGCCAGCAGTGAAAGGCCGTCAGGGGGATCCACAGGGTGGCAAGAGACCCAGTACTTC. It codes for CASSERPSGGSTGWQETQYF.

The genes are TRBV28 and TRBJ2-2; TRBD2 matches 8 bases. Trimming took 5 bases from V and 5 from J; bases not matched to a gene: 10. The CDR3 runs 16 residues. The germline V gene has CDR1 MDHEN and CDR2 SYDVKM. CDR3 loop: CASSRIAGLRTGELFF. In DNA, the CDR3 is TGTGCCAGCAGTCGCATAGCGGGGTTAAGGACCGGGGAGCTGTTTTTT. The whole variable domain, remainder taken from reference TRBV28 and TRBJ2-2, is DVKVTQSSRYLVKRTGEKVFLECVQDMDHENMFWYRQDPGLGLRLIYFSYDVKMKEKGDIPEGYSVSREKKERFSLILESASTNQTSMYLCASSRIAGLRTGELFFGEGSRLTVL.

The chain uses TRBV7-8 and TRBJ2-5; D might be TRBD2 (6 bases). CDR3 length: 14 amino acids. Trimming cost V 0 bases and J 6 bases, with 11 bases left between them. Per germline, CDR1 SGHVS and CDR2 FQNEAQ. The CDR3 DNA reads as TGTGCCAGCAGCTTAGCGGGAGGCCCCCAGACCCAGTACTTC. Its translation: CASSLAGGPQTQYF.

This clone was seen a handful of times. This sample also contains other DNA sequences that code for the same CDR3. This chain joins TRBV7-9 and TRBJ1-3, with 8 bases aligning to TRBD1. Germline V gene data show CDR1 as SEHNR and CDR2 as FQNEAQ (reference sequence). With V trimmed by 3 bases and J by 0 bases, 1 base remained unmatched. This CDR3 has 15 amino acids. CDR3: CASSFTGGSGNTIYF. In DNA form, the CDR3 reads TGTGCCAGCAGCTTTACAGGGGGCTCTGGAAACACCATATATTTT.

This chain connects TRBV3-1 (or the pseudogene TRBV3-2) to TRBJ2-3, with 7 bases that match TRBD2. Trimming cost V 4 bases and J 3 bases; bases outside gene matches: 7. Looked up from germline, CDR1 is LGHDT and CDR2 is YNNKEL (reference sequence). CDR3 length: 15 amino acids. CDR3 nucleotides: TGTGCCAGCAGCCGCGTCCTCGGGAGGACAGATACGCAGTATTTT. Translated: CASSRVLGRTDTQYF.

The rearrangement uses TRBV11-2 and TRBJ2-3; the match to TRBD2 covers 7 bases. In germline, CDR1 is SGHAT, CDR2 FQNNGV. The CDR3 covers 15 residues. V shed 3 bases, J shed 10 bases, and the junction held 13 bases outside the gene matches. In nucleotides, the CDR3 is TGTGCCAGCAGCTTCGGACTAGTGGGGGGAGGGGCGCAGTATTTT. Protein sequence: CASSFGLVGGGAQYF.

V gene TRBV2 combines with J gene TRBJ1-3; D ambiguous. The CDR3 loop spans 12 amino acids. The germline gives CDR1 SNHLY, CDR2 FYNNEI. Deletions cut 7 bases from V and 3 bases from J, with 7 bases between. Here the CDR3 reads CASKSFGNTIYF. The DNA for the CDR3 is TGTGCCAGCAAATCCTTTGGAAACACCATATATTTT.

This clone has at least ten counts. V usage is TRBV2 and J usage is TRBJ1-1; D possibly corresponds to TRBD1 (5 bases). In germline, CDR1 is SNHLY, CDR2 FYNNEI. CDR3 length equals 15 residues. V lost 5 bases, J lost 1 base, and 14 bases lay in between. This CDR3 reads CASSSLGLKNTEAFF. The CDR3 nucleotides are TGTGCCAGCAGTAGCCTGGGACTGAAGAACACTGAAGCTTTCTTT. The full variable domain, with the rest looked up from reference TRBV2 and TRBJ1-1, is EPEVTQTPSHQVTQMGQEVILRCVPISNHLYFYWYRQILGQKVEFLVSFYNNEISEKSEIFDDQFSVERPDGSNFTLKIRSTKLEDSAMYFCASSSLGLKNTEAFFGQGTRLTVV.

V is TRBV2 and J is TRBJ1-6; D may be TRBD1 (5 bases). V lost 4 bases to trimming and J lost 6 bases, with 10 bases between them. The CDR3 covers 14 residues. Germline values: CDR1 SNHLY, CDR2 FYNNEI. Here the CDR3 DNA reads TGTGCCAGCAGTGCAGACAGATCTAATTCACCCCTCCACTTT. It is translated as CASSADRSNSPLHF.

The CDR3 reads CSARWRGNYTF. The CDR3 nucleotides read TGCAGTGCCAGGTGGAGGGGCAACTACACCTTC. This sequence joins TRBV20-1 and TRBJ1-2; tentative D call: TRBD1 (5 bases). CDR3 length equals 11 residues. Per germline, CDR1 DFQATT and CDR2 SNEGSKA (reference sequence). The V and J ends lost 6 bases and 10 bases respectively, with 15 bases between them.

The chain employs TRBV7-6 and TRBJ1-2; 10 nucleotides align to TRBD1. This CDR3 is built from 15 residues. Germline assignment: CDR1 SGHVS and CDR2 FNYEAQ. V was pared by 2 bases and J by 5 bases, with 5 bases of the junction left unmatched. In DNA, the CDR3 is TGTGCCAGCAGCTTAACCGGGACAGGGGTTTATGGCTACACCTTC. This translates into CASSLTGTGVYGYTF.

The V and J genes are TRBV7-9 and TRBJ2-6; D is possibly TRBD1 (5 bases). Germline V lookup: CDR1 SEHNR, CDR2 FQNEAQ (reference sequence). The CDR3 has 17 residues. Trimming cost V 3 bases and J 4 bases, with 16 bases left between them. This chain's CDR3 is CASSFPVTGPGANVLTF. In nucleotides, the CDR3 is TGTGCCAGCAGCTTCCCTGTAACAGGACCCGGGGCCAACGTCCTGACTTTC.

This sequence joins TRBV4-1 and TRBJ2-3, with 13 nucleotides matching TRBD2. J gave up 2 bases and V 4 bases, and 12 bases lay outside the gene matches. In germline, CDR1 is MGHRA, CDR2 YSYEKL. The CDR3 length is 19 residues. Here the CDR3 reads CASSPGLAGASPHTDTQYF. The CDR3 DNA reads TGCGCCAGCAGCCCCGGACTAGCGGGAGCCAGCCCACACACAGATACGCAGTATTTT.

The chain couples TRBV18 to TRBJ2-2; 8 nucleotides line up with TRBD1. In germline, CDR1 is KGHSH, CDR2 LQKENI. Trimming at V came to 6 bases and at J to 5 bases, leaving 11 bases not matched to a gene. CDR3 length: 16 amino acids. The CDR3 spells CASSPRTGSRTGELFF. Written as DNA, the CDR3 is TGTGCCAGCTCCCCCAGGACAGGGAGCCGAACCGGGGAGCTGTTTTTT.

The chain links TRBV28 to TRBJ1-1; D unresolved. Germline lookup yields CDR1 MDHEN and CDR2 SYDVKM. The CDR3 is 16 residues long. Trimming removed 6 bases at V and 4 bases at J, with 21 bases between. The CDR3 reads CASSLSGVVHGTEAFF. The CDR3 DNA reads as TGTGCCAGCAGCTTGTCTGGAGTAGTTCATGGCACTGAAGCTTTCTTT.

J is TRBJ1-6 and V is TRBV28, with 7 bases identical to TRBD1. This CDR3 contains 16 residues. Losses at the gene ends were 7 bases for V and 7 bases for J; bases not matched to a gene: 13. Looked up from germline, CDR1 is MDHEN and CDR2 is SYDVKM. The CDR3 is CASNPLRGQKNSPLHF. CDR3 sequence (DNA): TGTGCCAGCAATCCCCTGCGGGGACAGAAGAATTCACCCCTCCACTTT. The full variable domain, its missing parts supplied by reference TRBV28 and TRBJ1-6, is DVKVTQSSRYLVKRTGEKVFLECVQDMDHENMFWYRQDPGLGLRLIYFSYDVKMKEKGDIPEGYSVSREKKERFSLILESASTNQTSMYLCASNPLRGQKNSPLHFGNGTRLTVT.

CDR3 in amino acids: CASSQRWGGDSSYNSPLHF. CDR3 sequence (DNA): TGCGCCAGCAGCCAGCGGTGGGGGGGGGATTCCTCCTATAATTCACCCCTCCACTTT. V and J are TRBV4-1 and TRBJ1-6; D may be TRBD1 (5 bases). The CDR3 loop spans 19 amino acids. Per germline, CDR1 MGHRA and CDR2 YSYEKL. Trimming took 3 bases from V and 0 from J, leaving 18 bases between them.

The CDR3 sequence is CASSFLPGGGGSFF. Written as DNA, the CDR3 is TGTGCCAGCAGTTTCCTTCCCGGAGGCGGTGGATCTTTCTTT. The chain is built from TRBV28 and TRBJ1-1; no clear D. V lost 3 bases, J lost 12 bases, and 20 bases lay in between. CDR1 MDHEN and CDR2 SYDVKM come from the germline V gene. The CDR3 length is 14 residues.

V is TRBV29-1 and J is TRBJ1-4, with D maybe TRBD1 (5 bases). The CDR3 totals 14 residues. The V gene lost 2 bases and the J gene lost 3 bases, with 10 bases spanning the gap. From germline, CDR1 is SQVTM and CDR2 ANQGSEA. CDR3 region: CSVEQGGPNEKLFF. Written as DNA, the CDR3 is TGCAGCGTTGAACAGGGAGGACCTAATGAAAAACTGTTTTTT.

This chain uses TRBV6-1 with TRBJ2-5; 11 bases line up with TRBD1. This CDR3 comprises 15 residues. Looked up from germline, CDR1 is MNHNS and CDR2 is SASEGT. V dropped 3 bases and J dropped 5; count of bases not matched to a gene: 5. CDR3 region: CASSDGQGAGETQYF. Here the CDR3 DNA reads TGTGCCAGCAGTGACGGACAGGGGGCGGGGGAGACCCAGTACTTC.